The 15 T cell receptor beta chains reported below all come from one sample, sequenced in a study of blood T cell repertoires in COVID-19. The method was immunoSEQ multiplex PCR; TCRdb's version includes in-frame clones alone and lacks a portion of them. Of about 190,000 clones listed, around 80% are singletons. The material sequenced was peripheral blood. These receptors were obtained from a woman aged 80 or over with COVID-19, enrolled during active disease.

The chain employs TRBV2 and TRBJ1-2; 9 bases line up with TRBD1. Germline trimming cut 7 bases from V and 4 bases from J; bases unmatched to any gene: 19. The CDR3 extends over 18 amino acids. Germline CDR1 is SNHLY and CDR2 is FYNNEI. CDR3 DNA: TGTGCCAGCAACGTCGATGACAGGGGGACTACGCATCCCTATGGCTACACCTTC. It codes for CASNVDDRGTTHPYGYTF.

In this sample, this clone turned up once. The rearrangement uses TRBV29-1 and TRBJ2-1; 8 bases are a match to TRBD1. The CDR3 has 15 residues. The V gene's germline CDR1 is SQVTM and CDR2 ANQGSEA. V trimming: 5 bases; J trimming: 0 bases; junction bases outside the gene matches: 6. Here the CDR3 DNA reads TGCAGCGTTCGGTCCGGACAGGGCTCCTACAATGAGCAGTTCTTC. As protein: CSVRSGQGSYNEQFF.

This rearrangement joins TRBV11-1 to TRBJ1-2, with D hard to call. V lost 1 base and J 0 bases, leaving 9 bases between the germline ends. The germline CDR1 and CDR2 sequences are SGHAT and FQDESV (reference sequence). The CDR3 is made up of 15 amino acids. The CDR3 nucleotides read TGTGCCAGCAGCTTAGGAGCGGATTCTAACTATGGCTACACCTTC. Amino acids: CASSLGADSNYGYTF. Full variable domain (remainder filled in from reference TRBV11-1 and TRBJ1-2): EAEVAQSPRYKITEKSQAVAFWCDPISGHATLYWYRQILGQGPELLVQFQDESVVDDSQLPKDRFSAERLKGVDSTLKIQPAELGDSAMYLCASSLGADSNYGYTFGSGTRLTVV.

The chain recombines TRBV2 with TRBJ1-2; TRBD1 aligns across 10 bases. CDR1 is SNHLY, CDR2 FYNNEI, per germline. This CDR3 contains 13 residues. The V and J ends lost 6 bases and 7 bases, in that order; junction bases with no gene match: 5. In DNA form, the CDR3 reads TGTGCCAGCAGCCGCGGGACAGGGGTTGGCTACACCTTC. Its protein product is CASSRGTGVGYTF.

The V and J genes are TRBV5-4 and TRBJ1-2; D might be TRBD1 (6 bases). Trimming stripped 0 bases from V and 4 bases from J, with 10 bases between. CDR1 SGHNT and CDR2 YYREEE come from the germline V gene (reference sequence). The CDR3 length is 14 residues. CDR3 DNA: TGTGCCAGCAGCTTGGTTACAGGGCCCTATGGCTACACCTTC. Protein product: CASSLVTGPYGYTF.

This chain uses TRBV19 with TRBJ2-2; D call uncertain. The V end was cut by 5 bases, the J end by 3 bases, with 4 bases between. This CDR3 comprises 12 residues. Germline lookup yields CDR1 LNHDA and CDR2 SQIVND (reference sequence). CDR3 region: CASSFYTGELFF. CDR3 bases: TGTGCCAGTAGTTTCTACACCGGGGAGCTGTTTTTT.

This clone was detected a few times. The chain recombines TRBV4-3 with TRBJ2-5, with a weak D call TRBD1 (5 bases). Germline loops: CDR1 LGHNA, CDR2 YSLEER. The CDR3 totals 15 residues. The V end lost 0 bases, the J end lost 5 bases, and 13 bases lay between the germline ends. In DNA, the CDR3 is TGCGCCAGCAGCCAAGATAGGGGAATCGTCGAGACCCAGTACTTC. Translating gives CASSQDRGIVETQYF.

The chain carries TRBV28 and TRBJ2-7; weak D call: TRBD2 (5 bases). The CDR3 covers 11 residues. V shed 5 bases and J shed 4 bases, with 6 bases lying between them. Germline V gene lookup returns CDR1 MDHEN and CDR2 SYDVKM. The CDR3 protein is CASSGLYEQYF. CDR3 DNA: TGTGCCAGCAGTGGACTGTACGAGCAGTACTTC.

The CDR3 here is CATSDGLRHSQETQYF. The CDR3 bases are TGTGCCACCAGTGATGGTCTGAGACACAGCCAAGAGACCCAGTACTTC. This chain joins TRBV24-1 and TRBJ2-5; D uncertain. The CDR3 spans 16 residues. The germline CDR1 and CDR2 sequences are KGHDR and SFDVKD. Deletions cut 3 bases from V and 1 base from J, with 14 bases between.

The chain couples TRBV9 to TRBJ2-5, with 9 bases fitting TRBD2. The junction had 7 bases not matched to a gene; V was cut back by 0 bases and J by 4 bases. Germline V CDR1 and CDR2: SGDLS, YYNGEE. This CDR3 region has 16 residues. CDR3 loop: CASSVGRAGGRETQYF. The DNA of the CDR3 is TGTGCCAGCAGCGTAGGTCGAGCGGGGGGCCGAGAGACCCAGTACTTC. The full variable domain, rest sourced from reference TRBV9 and TRBJ2-5, is DSGVTQTPKHLITATGQRVTLRCSPRSGDLSVYWYQQSLDQGLQFLIQYYNGEERAKGNILERFSAQQFPDLHSELNLSSLELGDSALYFCASSVGRAGGRETQYFGPGTRLLVL.

The chain joins TRBV4-3 to TRBJ1-1; 8 bases are a match to TRBD1. The V gene end was trimmed by 1 base and the J gene end by 13 bases; junction bases not matched to a gene: 14. Germline V gene sequence: CDR1 LGHNA, CDR2 YSLEER. This CDR3 contains 15 residues. The CDR3 spells CASSQGTGWGGSVFF. The CDR3 nucleotides are TGCGCCAGCAGCCAAGGGACAGGGTGGGGGGGTTCGGTTTTCTTT.

The chain has TRBV7-6 and TRBJ2-4; 9 nucleotides align to TRBD1. J was trimmed by 1 base and V by 4 bases; bases with no gene match: 5. Germline V gives CDR1 SGHVS, CDR2 FNYEAQ. This CDR3 is built from 16 residues. As DNA, the CDR3 is TGTGCCAGCAGCTCCGGGACAGGGATGGCCAAAAACATTCAGTACTTC. Protein product: CASSSGTGMAKNIQYF.

The chain uses TRBV5-5 and TRBJ2-7; 10 bases align to TRBD2. After removal of 4 bases from V and 0 bases from J, the junction contained 4 bases not matched to a gene. The CDR3 totals 15 residues. Germline CDR1 is SGHKS and CDR2 is YYEKEE (reference sequence). CDR3 sequence: CASSTRTSGSYEQYF. CDR3 in DNA: TGTGCCAGCAGCACTCGGACTAGCGGCTCCTACGAGCAGTACTTC.

This clone came up a few times. Other DNA sequences of this sample code for an identical CDR3. The chain carries TRBV5-4 and TRBJ1-4, with 7 positions matching TRBD1. This CDR3 region has 15 residues. V was clipped by 3 bases and J by 4 bases; unmatched bases: 6. Germline V lookup: CDR1 SGHNT, CDR2 YYREEE (reference sequence). The chain's CDR3 is CASSSNRGGNEKLFF. The CDR3 nucleotides are TGTGCCAGCAGCTCGAACAGGGGTGGTAATGAAAAACTGTTTTTT.

This clone has only one observation. The chain combines TRBV6-6 with TRBJ2-7, with TRBD1 as a possible D gene (5 bases). Germline V gives CDR1 MNHNY, CDR2 SVGAGI (reference sequence). The CDR3 runs to 13 residues. The V and J ends lost 2 bases and 3 bases respectively, with 8 bases between them. The CDR3 DNA follows: TGTGCCAGCAGTTACCCGGACATCTACGAGCAGTACTTC. This encodes CASSYPDIYEQYF.